This T cell receptor beta chain was captured by sequencing in a study of cytomegalovirus exposure and HLA in healthy donors. In the PCR, 60 Vbeta and 13 Jbeta primers were used. Only in-frame clones appear in the TCRdb table, and some are missing; sequencing was by immunoSEQ multiplex PCR. The sample features about 47,000 clones, with around a sixth in its top ten. Trimming left V 0 bases short and J 1 base short, with 9 bases between. Per the germline V gene, CDR1 is WSHSY and CDR2 is SAAADI. The CDR3 has 15 residues. The sequenced material came from PBMCs. The TCR originated in a male donor in good health and CMV-seronegative. The chain recombines TRBV10-2 with TRBJ1-1; no reliable D call. The CDR3 sequence: CASSESARTNTEAFF. For the CDR3, the DNA is TGCGCCAGCAGTGAGTCCGCTAGAACGAACACTGAAGCTTTCTTT.